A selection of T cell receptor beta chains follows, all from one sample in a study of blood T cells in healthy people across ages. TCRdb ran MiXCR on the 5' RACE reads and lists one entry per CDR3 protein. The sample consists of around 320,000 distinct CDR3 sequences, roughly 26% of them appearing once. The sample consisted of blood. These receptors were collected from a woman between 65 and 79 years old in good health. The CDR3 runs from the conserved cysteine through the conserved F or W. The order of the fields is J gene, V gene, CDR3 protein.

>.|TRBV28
CASSRRDPPYEQYF
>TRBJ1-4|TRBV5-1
CASSLGRKANEKLFF
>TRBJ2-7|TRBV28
CASSQGRGLAGVPTYEQYF
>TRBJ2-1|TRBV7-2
CASKIGGGSYNEQFF
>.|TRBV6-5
CASGSSGSASNEQFF
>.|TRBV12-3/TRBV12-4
CASSIMTAFYYNEQFF
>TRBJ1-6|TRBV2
CASKDRTGDTAPLHF
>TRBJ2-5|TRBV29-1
CSVSQRGAGETQYF
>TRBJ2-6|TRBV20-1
CSASSSLSGANVLTF
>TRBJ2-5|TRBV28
CASSRDSRGRETQYF
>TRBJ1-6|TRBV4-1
CASSPTTGSNSPLHF
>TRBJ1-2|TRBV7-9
CASSLVFDYGYTF
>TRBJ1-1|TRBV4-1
CASSQEGNLGEAFF
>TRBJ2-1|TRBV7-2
CASSLPGPGMEQFF
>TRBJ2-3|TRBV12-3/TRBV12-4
CASSVSGGTDTQYF
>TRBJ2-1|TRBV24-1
CATSDLRRGRETDEQFF
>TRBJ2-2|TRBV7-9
CASSLTSQRGNTGELFF
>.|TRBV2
CASSRRDGGSDEQYF
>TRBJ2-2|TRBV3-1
CASSPTGTGELFF
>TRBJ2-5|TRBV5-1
CASMSTRAETQYF
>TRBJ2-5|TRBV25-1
CASKGHGETQYF
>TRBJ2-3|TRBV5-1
CASSERQGADTQYF
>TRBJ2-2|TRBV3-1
CASSQAWTSRDGELFF
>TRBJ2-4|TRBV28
CASSSPTSGFRIQYF
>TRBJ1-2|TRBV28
CASSFGLLQGGYTF
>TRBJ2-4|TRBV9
CASSVASGSKNIQYF
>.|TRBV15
CATSRDARDEQFF
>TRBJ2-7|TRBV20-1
CSALRQGNEQYF
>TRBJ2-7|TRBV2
CASSEGASSYEQYF
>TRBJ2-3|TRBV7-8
CASSLHTDTQYF
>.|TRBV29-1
CSVQWGGDEQYF
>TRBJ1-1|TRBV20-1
CSADRVGAFF
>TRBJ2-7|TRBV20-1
CSARPKNAYEQYF
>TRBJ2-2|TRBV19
CASSFWTMNTGELFF
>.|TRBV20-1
CSASGMGPTSGNEQFF
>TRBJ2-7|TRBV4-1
CASSQPWNYEQYF
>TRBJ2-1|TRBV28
CASSPGTSGKLGERFF
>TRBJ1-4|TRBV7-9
CASSDLAQGGEKLFF
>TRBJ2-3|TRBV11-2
CASSLERRLVTDTQYF
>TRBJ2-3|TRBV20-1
CSARGSGKGFTDTQYF
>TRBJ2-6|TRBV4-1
CASSQGAGDPSGANVLTF
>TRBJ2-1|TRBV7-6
CASSLQGQASSYNEQFF
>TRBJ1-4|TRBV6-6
CASGKATNEKRFF
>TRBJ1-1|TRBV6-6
CASSQGPEAFF
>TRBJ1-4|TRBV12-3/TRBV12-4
CASSAGVEKLFF
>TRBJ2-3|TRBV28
CASSREGRRTDTQYF
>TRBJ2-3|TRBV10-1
CATRSGPQGAQYF
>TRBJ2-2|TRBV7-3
CASSLRWNTGELFF
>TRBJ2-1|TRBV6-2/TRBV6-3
CASRPLAGSYNEQFF
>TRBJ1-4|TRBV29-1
CSVLGQGAELFF
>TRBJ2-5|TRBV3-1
CASSHEWRETQYF
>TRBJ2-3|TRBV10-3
CAIANTLRGDTQYF